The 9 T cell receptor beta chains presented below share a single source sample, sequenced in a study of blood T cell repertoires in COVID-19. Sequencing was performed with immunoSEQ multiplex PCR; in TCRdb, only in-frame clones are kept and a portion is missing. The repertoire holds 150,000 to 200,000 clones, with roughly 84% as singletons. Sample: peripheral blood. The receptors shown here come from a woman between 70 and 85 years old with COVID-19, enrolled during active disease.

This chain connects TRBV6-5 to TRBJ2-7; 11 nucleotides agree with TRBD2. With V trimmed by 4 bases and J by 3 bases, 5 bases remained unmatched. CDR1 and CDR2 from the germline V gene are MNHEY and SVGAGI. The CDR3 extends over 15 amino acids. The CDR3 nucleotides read TGTGCCAGCAGTTCCACTAGCGGGAGTTACTACGAGCAGTACTTC. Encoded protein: CASSSTSGSYYEQYF.

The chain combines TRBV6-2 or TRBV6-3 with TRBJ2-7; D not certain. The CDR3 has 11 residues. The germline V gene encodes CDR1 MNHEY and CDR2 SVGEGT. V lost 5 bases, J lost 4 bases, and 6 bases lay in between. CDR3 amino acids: CASSRVYEQYF. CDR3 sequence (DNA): TGTGCCAGCAGTCGGGTTTACGAGCAGTACTTC.

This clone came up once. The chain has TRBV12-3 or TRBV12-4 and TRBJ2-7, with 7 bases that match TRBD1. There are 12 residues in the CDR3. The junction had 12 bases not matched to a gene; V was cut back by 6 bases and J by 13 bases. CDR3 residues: CASSPSGTVFYV. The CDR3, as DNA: TGTGCCAGCAGCCCTTCCGGGACAGTATTTTACGTC.

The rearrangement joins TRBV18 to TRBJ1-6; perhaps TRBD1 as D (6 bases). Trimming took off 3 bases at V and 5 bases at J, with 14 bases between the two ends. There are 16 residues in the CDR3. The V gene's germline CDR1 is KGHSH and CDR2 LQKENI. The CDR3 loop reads CASSPPTGQNNSPLHF. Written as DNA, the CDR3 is TGTGCCAGCTCACCCCCGACCGGACAGAATAATTCACCCCTCCACTTT.

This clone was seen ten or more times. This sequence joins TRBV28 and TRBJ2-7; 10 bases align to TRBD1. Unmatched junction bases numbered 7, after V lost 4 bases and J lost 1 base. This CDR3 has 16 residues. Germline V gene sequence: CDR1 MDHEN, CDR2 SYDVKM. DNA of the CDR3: TGTGCCAGCAGTTCGCCCCGGACAGGGGGTTCCTACGAGCAGTACTTC. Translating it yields CASSSPRTGGSYEQYF.

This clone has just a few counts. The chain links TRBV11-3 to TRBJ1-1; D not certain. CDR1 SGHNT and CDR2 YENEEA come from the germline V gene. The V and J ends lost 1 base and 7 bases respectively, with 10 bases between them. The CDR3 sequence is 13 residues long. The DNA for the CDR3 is TGTGCCAGCAGCTTAGCGGCAGACTATGAAGCTTTCTTT. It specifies CASSLAADYEAFF.

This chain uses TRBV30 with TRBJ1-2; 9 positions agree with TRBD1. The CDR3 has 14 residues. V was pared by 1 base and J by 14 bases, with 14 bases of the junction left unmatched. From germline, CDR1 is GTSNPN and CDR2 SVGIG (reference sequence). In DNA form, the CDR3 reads TGTGCCTGGAGTGGGGGACAGGGTTTTAGTTGGACGACCTTC. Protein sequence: CAWSGGQGFSWTTF.

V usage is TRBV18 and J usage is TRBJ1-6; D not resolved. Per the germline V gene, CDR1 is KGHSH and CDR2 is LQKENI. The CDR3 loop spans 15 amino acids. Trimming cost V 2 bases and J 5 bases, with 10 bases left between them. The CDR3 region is CASSPTLADNSPLHF. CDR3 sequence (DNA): TGTGCCAGCTCACCAACGTTGGCAGATAATTCACCCCTCCACTTT.

The CDR3 reads CASSVFSTYNEQFF. For the CDR3, the DNA is TGTGCCAGCAGTGTTTTCTCTACCTACAATGAGCAGTTCTTC. The gene calls are TRBV27 and TRBJ2-1, with no clear D. V was trimmed by 5 bases and J by 2 bases, leaving 10 bases between them. Germline-derived CDR1 and CDR2 are MNHEY and SMNVEV (reference sequence). The length of the CDR3 is 14 residues.